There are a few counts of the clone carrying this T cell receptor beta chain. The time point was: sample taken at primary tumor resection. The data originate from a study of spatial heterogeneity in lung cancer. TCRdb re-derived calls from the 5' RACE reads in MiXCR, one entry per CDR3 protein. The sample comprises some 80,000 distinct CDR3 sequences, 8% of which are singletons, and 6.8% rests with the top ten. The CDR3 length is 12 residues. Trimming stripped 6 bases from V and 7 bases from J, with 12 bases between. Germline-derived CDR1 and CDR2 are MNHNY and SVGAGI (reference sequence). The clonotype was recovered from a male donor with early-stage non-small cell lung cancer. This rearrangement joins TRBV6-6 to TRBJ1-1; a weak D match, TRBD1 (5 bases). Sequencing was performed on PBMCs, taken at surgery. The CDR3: CASSPGTDEAFF. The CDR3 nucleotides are TGTGCCAGCAGCCCCGGGACCGATGAAGCTTTCTTT.